The rows below give T cell receptor beta chains drawn from one sample of a study of blood T cell repertoires in COVID-19. TCRdb keeps only in-frame clones here, not all; method: immunoSEQ multiplex PCR. The sample has over 200,000 clones; 70% to 90% are singletons. The sequencing sample was made of peripheral blood. These receptors were collected from a woman between 18 and 29 years old who had recovered from COVID-19. Both conserved end residues are part of each CDR3. A D gene is named only where the DNA matches it firmly.

v_gene	j_gene	len	d_gene	CDR3aa
TRBV21-1	TRBJ2-7	14	NA	CASSFRTGRVEQYF
TRBV23-1	TRBJ1-3	14	NA	CASSRDITGNTIYF
TRBV2	TRBJ1-2	14	TRBD1	CASRDRSGNYGYTF
TRBV27	TRBJ2-5	15	TRBD2	CASSLEAGGPGTQYF
TRBV5-1	TRBJ2-3	15	NA	CASSLGSGGTDTQYF
TRBV27	TRBJ2-3	16	TRBD1	CASSLWITGGTDTQYF
TRBV27	TRBJ2-7	13	NA	CASSLGPPYEQYF
TRBV10-3	TRBJ2-1	13	TRBD1	CASTGTAYNEQFF
TRBV4-1	TRBJ2-1	17	TRBD2	CASSQGLAGISYNEQFF
TRBV7-6	TRBJ2-2	15	TRBD2	CASSSFGGDTGELFF
TRBV7-9	TRBJ1-2	16	NA	CASSFPTGQPNYGYTF
TRBV6-5	TRBJ1-2	15	NA	CASRVWTAMNYGYTF
TRBV27	TRBJ2-3	11	NA	CASETSDTQYF
TRBV4-2	TRBJ2-1	16	TRBD1	CASSQTPGQTHNEQFF
TRBV7-3	TRBJ2-5	13	NA	CASARERGETQYF
TRBV18	TRBJ1-1	15	TRBD1	CASSRGQGLNTEAFF
TRBV29-1	TRBJ2-5	15	TRBD1	CSVEGGQGAVETQYF